Below, 29 T cell receptor beta chains from the same sample are listed, as sequenced in a study of regulatory T cells in long-lasting Graves disease. The authors built TCR beta libraries using iRepertoire HTBI primers and Arm-PCR of CDR3 regions. TCRdb recomputed calls from the multiplex PCR reads with MiXCR, one row per CDR3 protein. The table lists about 420,000 distinct CDR3 sequences, approximately 16% of them singletons. Described time point: newly diagnosed GD, antithyroid drugs for less than 3 months. RNA extracted from PBMCs served as the sequencing template. This sample was also put to use in a study of T cells in Graves' hyperthyroidism and ophthalmopathy.

The source was peripheral blood mononuclear cells (PBMCs), collected at new diagnosis, from a patient treated with antithyroid drugs. Receptor source: a woman under 30 with Graves disease.

The genes are TRBV4-3 and TRBJ2-3; no clear D gene. The V gene lost 0 bases and the J gene lost 8 bases, with 15 bases spanning the gap. This CDR3 comprises 15 residues. The V gene's germline CDR1 is LGHNA and CDR2 YSLEER. DNA for the CDR3: TGCGCCAGCAGCCAAGATGTAGCCGGCTCAGGTACGCAGTATTTT. It specifies CASSQDVAGSGTQYF.

This clonotype was detected only a few times. A far more abundant clone sits one base away, making this likely a read error. The chain recombines TRBV28 with TRBJ2-1, with D perhaps given as TRBD1 or TRBD2 (6 bases each). With the DNA end fitting TRBJ2-5 better, the J assignment may be wrong. Germline-derived CDR1 and CDR2 are MDHEN and SYDVKM. The CDR3 has 12 residues. In nucleotides, the CDR3 is TGTGCTGCGGGACACCCCAGTCGGCTCCAGTACTTC. This gives the protein CAAGHPSRLQYF.

The genes are TRBV28 and TRBJ2-1; a weak D match, TRBD2 (6 bases). Trimming took 7 bases from V and 3 from J, leaving 16 bases between them. CDR1 is MDHEN, CDR2 SYDVKM, per germline. The CDR3 is made up of 15 amino acids. The CDR3 is CASTLGGGLYNEQFF. The CDR3 DNA reads TGTGCCAGCACCCTCGGGGGAGGACTCTACAATGAGCAGTTCTTC.

The chain has TRBV11-2 and TRBJ2-7; 10 nucleotides align to TRBD1. The V and J ends lost 5 bases and 7 bases, in that order; junction bases with no gene match: 11. The CDR3 is 15 residues long. Germline V lookup: CDR1 SGHAT, CDR2 FQNNGV. The DNA of the CDR3 is TGTGCCAGCAGCCACGGGACAGGGGATGTGGGGGAGCAGTACTTC. The encoded protein is CASSHGTGDVGEQYF. Full variable domain (remainder filled in from reference TRBV11-2 and TRBJ2-7): EAGVAQSPRYKIIEKRQSVAFWCNPISGHATLYWYQQILGQGPKLLIQFQNNGVVDDSQLPKDRFSAERLKGVDSTLKIQPAKLEDSAVYLCASSHGTGDVGEQYFGPGTRLTVT.

V is TRBV11-2 and J is TRBJ1-6, with a tentative D call TRBD1 (6 bases). V lost 5 bases to trimming and J lost 7 bases, with 18 bases between them. Germline V CDR1 and CDR2: SGHAT, FQNNGV. The CDR3 has 16 amino acids. The CDR3 DNA reads as TGTGCCAGCAGCGTCACAGGGAGGCTTGGAAATTCACCCCTCCACTTT. It codes for CASSVTGRLGNSPLHF.

Note on this clonotype: A much larger clone is a single base away; this may be a read error. The V gene is TRBV9, the J gene TRBJ2-1, with 8 bases fitting TRBD2. The CDR3 totals 15 residues. Unmatched junction bases numbered 11, after V lost 4 bases and J lost 8 bases. Germline CDR1 reads SGDLS; CDR2 reads YYNGEE. For the CDR3, the DNA is TGTGCCAGCAGCCCCCGGGTAGCGGGGAGAGATGAGCAGTTCTTC. As protein: CASSPRVAGRDEQFF.

At least ten counts were recorded for this clonotype. This rearrangement joins TRBV15 to TRBJ2-7; D remains unclear. Trimming left V 0 bases short and J 4 bases short, with 7 bases between. CDR3 length: 13 amino acids. Germline values: CDR1 LNHNV, CDR2 YYDKDF (reference sequence). The chain's CDR3 is CATSRDRKYEQYF. CDR3 DNA: TGTGCCACCAGCAGAGATCGAAAATACGAGCAGTACTTC.

Notes on this clonotype: This may be a read error: a much more frequent sequence differs by one nucleotide. V and J are TRBV7-9 and TRBJ2-5, with 7 bases matching TRBD2. The CDR3 runs to 14 residues. With 5 bases clipped from V and 9 bases from J, the junction kept 12 bases outside the gene matches. Germline V lookup: CDR1 SEHNR, CDR2 FQNEAQ (reference sequence). Here the CDR3 reads CASSVGLGAEAQYF. DNA for the CDR3: TGTGCCAGCAGCGTCGGACTAGGCGCCGAGGCCCAGTACTTC.

This clonotype was recorded at least ten times. V usage is TRBV7-2 and J usage is TRBJ2-1; the match to TRBD2 covers 12 bases. CDR1 and CDR2 (germline): SGHTA, FQGNSA. The CDR3 is made up of 17 amino acids. The V and J ends lost 1 base and 4 bases, in that order; junction bases with no gene match: 5. The CDR3 DNA sequence: TGTGCCAGCAGCTTAGTTGGGACTAGCGGGTTATACAATGAGCAGTTCTTC. Translated, it gives CASSLVGTSGLYNEQFF.

This clonotype turned up a few times. This CDR3 is CASSYTPDRPYEQYF. In DNA form, the CDR3 reads TGTGCCAGCAGTTACACACCTGACAGGCCATACGAGCAGTACTTC. V usage is TRBV27 and J usage is TRBJ2-7, with a possible D match to TRBD1 (6 bases). This CDR3 contains 15 residues. CDR1 is MNHEY, CDR2 SMNVEV, per germline (reference sequence). V gave up 4 bases and J gave up 4 bases, with 17 bases separating them.

The V call is TRBV20-1, the J call TRBJ1-2; 8 positions match TRBD1. Per germline, CDR1 DFQATT and CDR2 SNEGSKA (reference sequence). Losses at the gene ends were 1 base for V and 4 bases for J; bases not matched to a gene: 5. The CDR3 has 14 residues. Here the CDR3 DNA reads TGCAGTGCTAGAGGAACAGGGGGTCGCTATGGCTACACCTTC. The encoded protein is CSARGTGGRYGYTF.

In this sample, this clonotype turned up a few times. A much larger clone is a single base away; this may be a read error. The chain is built from TRBV2 and TRBJ2-3; D is ambiguous. The V gene's germline CDR1 is SNHLY and CDR2 FYNNEI. This CDR3 contains 15 residues. V lost 2 bases, J lost 0 bases, and 9 bases lay in between. The CDR3 DNA sequence: TGTGCCAGCAGTGAAACGTGGCCCAGCACAGATACGCAGTATTTT. Translating it yields CASSETWPSTDTQYF.

Notes on this clonotype: The likely explanation is a read error, given a far larger clone one base away. The chain links TRBV28 to TRBJ2-1; D unclear. The V gene's germline CDR1 is MDHEN and CDR2 SYDVKM. The CDR3 contains 10 residues. Trimming removed 11 bases at V and 10 bases at J, with 12 bases between. CDR3 bases: TGTGCCCGGTGGCCCTACGAGCAGTTCTTC. It is translated as CARWPYEQFF.

The table lists this clonotype with many counts. This chain joins TRBV5-1 and TRBJ2-4; 8 bases are shared with TRBD1. Looked up from germline, CDR1 is SGHRS and CDR2 is YFSETQ. The CDR3 is 17 amino acids. Trimming at V came to 4 bases and at J to 0 bases, leaving 9 bases not matched to a gene. The CDR3 DNA is TGCGCCAGCAGCCCCAACGGACAGGGACTAGCCAAAAACATTCAGTACTTC. Amino acids: CASSPNGQGLAKNIQYF.

To note about this clonotype: One end of the junction varies from germline; a read error may be responsible. The rearrangement uses TRBV5-1 and TRBJ2-1, with 14 positions matching TRBD2. The germline V gene encodes CDR1 SGHRS and CDR2 YFSETQ. This CDR3 has 15 amino acids. CDR3 in amino acids: CASSLTSGGAGEQFF. The CDR3 DNA follows: TGTGCCAGCAGCTTGACTAGCGGGGGGGCAGGTGAGCAGTTCTTC.

The chain joins TRBV4-3 to TRBJ1-3; maybe TRBD1 (6 bases). Germline V gene sequence: CDR1 LGHNA, CDR2 YSLEER. This CDR3 region has 14 residues. The V and J ends lost 1 base and 4 bases respectively, with 8 bases between them. The CDR3 reads CASSQGGTGNTIYF. The CDR3 DNA reads as TGCGCCAGCAGCCAAGGGGGGACAGGAAACACCATATATTTT.

The rearrangement joins TRBV5-1 to TRBJ2-1, with a tentative D call TRBD2 (5 bases). This CDR3 comprises 17 residues. Germline values: CDR1 SGHRS, CDR2 YFSETQ. Trimming cost V 4 bases and J 1 base, with 18 bases left between them. The CDR3 sequence: CASSVSTDLSSYNEQFF. In DNA, the CDR3 is TGCGCCAGCAGCGTCTCGACGGACTTAAGTTCCTACAATGAGCAGTTCTTC.

This clonotype was seen many times. The rearrangement links TRBV7-9 to TRBJ2-6; 12 nucleotides match TRBD1. After removal of 5 bases from V and 0 bases from J, the junction contained 5 bases not matched to a gene. The CDR3 covers 18 residues. Germline V lookup: CDR1 SEHNR, CDR2 FQNEAQ (reference sequence). CDR3 DNA sequence: TGTGCCAGCAGCATGGGACAGGGGGCGAGCTCTGGGGCCAACGTCCTGACTTTC. Protein sequence: CASSMGQGASSGANVLTF.

This clonotype was observed at least ten times. The rearrangement links TRBV28 to TRBJ1-5; D might be TRBD1 (6 bases). The germline V and J ends were trimmed by 5 bases and 3 bases, with 11 bases remaining between them. Germline CDR1 and CDR2: MDHEN and SYDVKM. The CDR3 is made up of 14 amino acids. The CDR3 reads CASSRQVYNQPQHF. The CDR3 region has the DNA TGTGCCAGCAGTAGACAGGTCTACAATCAGCCCCAGCATTTT.

Ten or more counts support this clonotype. Mismatch with germline at one junction end may stem from a read error. J is TRBJ2-3 and V is TRBV7-2; D is undetermined. Germline CDR1 reads SGHTA; CDR2 reads FQGNSA. The CDR3 length is 15 residues. This chain's CDR3 is CASSLASVSTDTRYF. The CDR3 DNA follows: TGTGCCAGCAGCTTAGCGTCGGTCAGCACAGATACGCGGTATTTT.

The rearrangement joins TRBV29-1 to TRBJ2-1, with TRBD2 matching 8 bases. This CDR3 region has 14 residues. Unmatched junction bases numbered 7, after V lost 7 bases and J lost 2 bases. Looked up from germline, CDR1 is SQVTM and CDR2 is ANQGSEA. Here the CDR3 reads CSGSLLAAYNEQFF. CDR3 DNA sequence: TGCAGCGGTTCCTTACTAGCGGCCTACAATGAGCAGTTCTTC.

The V gene is TRBV10-3, the J gene TRBJ2-2; 7 nucleotides agree with TRBD1. The CDR3 contains 16 residues. Losses at the gene ends were 4 bases for V and 6 bases for J; bases not matched to a gene: 11. Germline lookup yields CDR1 ENHRY and CDR2 SYGVKD. DNA of the CDR3: TGTGCCATCAGTGTGGCGACAGGGTCGGATTCCGGGGAGCTGTTTTTT. It is translated as CAISVATGSDSGELFF.

This clonotype was counted a few times. The CDR3 sequence is CASSQRLDSTQYF. The CDR3 coding sequence is TGCGCCAGCAGCCAACGACTAGATAGTACGCAGTATTTT. The J gene is TRBJ2-3, the V gene TRBV4-1, with D maybe TRBD2 (6 bases). The CDR3 covers 13 residues. Germline loops: CDR1 MGHRA, CDR2 YSYEKL. Trimming took off 2 bases at V and 8 bases at J, with 11 bases between the two ends.

This clonotype was observed a handful of times. The chain recombines TRBV28 with TRBJ2-7, with D perhaps given as TRBD1 or TRBD2 (6 bases each). The germline CDR1 and CDR2 sequences are MDHEN and SYDVKM. The V gene lost 3 bases and the J gene lost 5 bases, with 14 bases spanning the gap. This CDR3 has 14 amino acids. The CDR3 loop is CASSFGGGGDEQYF. In DNA form, the CDR3 reads TGTGCCAGCAGTTTTGGAGGGGGTGGGGACGAGCAGTACTTC. Variable domain in full (rest from reference TRBV28 and TRBJ2-7): DVKVTQSSRYLVKRTGEKVFLECVQDMDHENMFWYRQDPGLGLRLIYFSYDVKMKEKGDIPEGYSVSREKKERFSLILESASTNQTSMYLCASSFGGGGDEQYFGPGTRLTVT.

In this sample, this clonotype turned up many times. V gene TRBV12-3 or TRBV12-4 combines with J gene TRBJ2-7, with D uncertain. CDR3 length: 13 amino acids. The V and J ends lost 3 bases and 2 bases respectively, with 8 bases between them. The CDR3 DNA reads TGTGCCAGCAGTTTGTACAGCGCCTACGAGCAGTACTTC. Its translation: CASSLYSAYEQYF.

The chain employs TRBV28 and TRBJ2-3; 12 bases fit TRBD2. V lost 6 bases and J lost 4; bases outside the gene matches: 8. The CDR3 sequence is 16 residues long. Germline CDR1 and CDR2: MDHEN and SYDVKM. CDR3 sequence reads: CASSSQLAGGADTQYF. CDR3 sequence (DNA): TGTGCCAGCAGCTCACAACTAGCGGGAGGAGCAGATACGCAGTATTTT.

This clonotype was counted many times. As the CDR3 is not closed by the conserved phenylalanine or tryptophan, this likely results from a read error. The DNA is left out, because the CDR3 cannot be placed on it with certainty; the CDR3 is given as TCRdb lists it. V is TRBV12-3 or TRBV12-4 and J is TRBJ2-1; the DNA was not compared with TRBD1, the D call given in the table. The CDR3 contains 13 residues when both ends are counted. This CDR3 is CASSSLLAGGVNL.

This clonotype was recorded at least ten times. This chain uses TRBV20-1 with TRBJ2-7; no reliable D call. CDR3 size: 13 residues. CDR1 and CDR2 from the germline V gene are DFQATT and SNEGSKA (reference sequence). V was clipped by 3 bases and J by 2 bases, with 11 bases between them. The CDR3 region is CSASLDGPYEQYF. The CDR3 DNA follows: TGCAGTGCTAGCCTCGACGGACCCTACGAGCAGTACTTC.

The rearrangement uses TRBV24-1 and TRBJ2-1; 7 bases line up with TRBD1. This CDR3 spans 14 amino acids. V lost 2 bases, J lost 8 bases, and 5 bases stayed unmatched. In germline, CDR1 is KGHDR, CDR2 SFDVKD. CDR3 DNA sequence: TGTGCCACCAGTGATTCGACAGGGTCGGATGAGCAGTTCTTC. Its translation: CATSDSTGSDEQFF.